The 21 T cell receptor beta chains given below trace back to one sample, sequenced in a study of OX40 agonist ivuxolimab in advanced cancers. Produced via immunoSEQ multiplex PCR; TCRdb's table is partial and in-frame only. The sample contains about 29,000 clones, about nine tenths of which appear only once. The starting material was CD4+ or CD8+ T cells sorted from blood, obtained in a trial of the OX40 agonist ivuxolimab. All receptors come from an adult with an advanced solid tumor such as melanoma, head and neck, liver or kidney cancer.

The chain couples TRBV9 to TRBJ2-5; unclear D gene. V dropped 0 bases and J dropped 5 bases, with 20 bases sitting between them. CDR3 length: 17 residues. Germline V gene sequence: CDR1 SGDLS, CDR2 YYNGEE. The CDR3 is CASSVGYGLVGDETQYF. DNA for the CDR3: TGTGCCAGCAGCGTAGGTTATGGGCTAGTAGGTGACGAGACCCAGTACTTC.

For this clone: The same CDR3 arises from other DNA sequences in this sample as well. The chain links TRBV6-1 to TRBJ1-5; no reliable D call. This CDR3 is 15 amino acids long. V was clipped by 6 bases and J by 7 bases, with 19 bases between them. Germline loops: CDR1 MNHNS, CDR2 SASEGT. CDR3 amino acids: CASSDSFFASQPQHF. CDR3 in DNA: TGTGCCAGCAGCGACTCGTTTTTCGCGTCCCAGCCCCAGCATTTT.

This chain links TRBV6-5 with TRBJ1-1, with D perhaps matching TRBD1 (5 bases). The CDR3 contains 13 residues. V was clipped by 5 bases and J by 5 bases, with 12 bases between them. Per germline, CDR1 MNHEY and CDR2 SVGAGI. DNA for the CDR3: TGTGCCAGCAGTCGATTTAGGACAACTGAAGCTTTCTTT. Translating it yields CASSRFRTTEAFF.

The chain uses TRBV28 and TRBJ1-2; D remains ambiguous. The CDR3 contains 12 residues. CDR1 is MDHEN, CDR2 SYDVKM, per germline. V was trimmed by 6 bases and J by 4 bases, leaving 9 bases between them. CDR3 sequence: CASSRKLYGYTF. The CDR3 DNA reads as TGTGCCAGCAGCCGGAAACTCTATGGCTACACCTTC.

The V call is TRBV5-8, the J call TRBJ1-5, with D possibly being TRBD1 (6 bases). This CDR3 is 13 amino acids long. Trimming shortened V by 2 bases and J by 10 bases, and 13 bases separated the two germline ends. In germline, CDR1 is SGHTS, CDR2 YDEGEE. CDR3 in amino acids: CASSLVLTGPQHF. The CDR3 nucleotides are TGTGCCAGCAGCTTAGTTCTGACAGGTCCCCAGCATTTT.

V and J are TRBV5-1 and TRBJ2-3; D could derive from TRBD1 or TRBD2 (6 bases each). V was shortened by 0 bases and J by 4 bases, with 15 bases between the two germline ends. Germline lookup yields CDR1 SGHRS and CDR2 YFSETQ. This CDR3 is built from 16 residues. CDR3 residues: CASSLEGGEIPDTQYF. CDR3 bases: TGCGCCAGCAGCTTGGAGGGGGGCGAGATCCCAGATACGCAGTATTTT.

The chain couples TRBV6-5 to TRBJ1-2; tentatively, D is TRBD1 (5 bases). V was trimmed by 0 bases and J by 3 bases, leaving 14 bases between them. The germline V gene has CDR1 MNHEY and CDR2 SVGAGI. This CDR3 has 16 amino acids. This chain's CDR3 is CASSYSTGVGYYGYTF. The CDR3 nucleotides are TGTGCCAGCAGTTACTCTACGGGGGTGGGTTACTATGGCTACACCTTC.

Remarks on this clone: The conserved phenylalanine or tryptophan is not found at the CDR3 terminus, so this likely reflects a read error. The DNA is left out, because the CDR3 cannot be placed on it with certainty; the CDR3 is given as TCRdb lists it. The gene calls are TRBV21-1 and TRBJ2-7; the DNA was not used to check the table's D call, TRBD2. TRBV21-1 corresponds to a pseudogene. The CDR3 contains 13 residues when both ends are counted. The CDR3 spells CASSKANPHPSVR.

This clone was detected only a few times. This chain uses TRBV5-1 with TRBJ2-3; 7 positions agree with TRBD1. The CDR3 sequence is 15 residues long. After removal of 5 bases from V and 0 bases from J, the junction contained 6 bases not matched to a gene. Germline-derived CDR1 and CDR2 are SGHRS and YFSETQ. DNA for the CDR3: TGCGCCAGCAGGTCCGGGACAGCAAGCACAGATACGCAGTATTTT. Its translation: CASRSGTASTDTQYF. Looking up the rest from reference TRBV5-1 and TRBJ2-3 gives the full variable domain: KAGVTQTPRYLIKTRGQQVTLSCSPISGHRSVSWYQQTPGQGLQFLFEYFSETQRNKGNFPGRFSGRQFSNSRSEMNVSTLELGDSALYLCASRSGTASTDTQYFGPGTRLTVL.

This sequence joins TRBV6-1 and TRBJ1-1; a weak D match, TRBD1 (5 bases). Germline CDR1 MNHNS, CDR2 SASEGT. Trimming removed 7 bases at V and 3 bases at J, with 9 bases between. This CDR3 is built from 12 residues. Here the CDR3 DNA reads TGTGCCAGCAAAGCAGGGTACACTGAAGCTTTCTTT. This encodes CASKAGYTEAFF.

The rearrangement joins TRBV7-7 to TRBJ2-7; no definite D call. The CDR3 consists of 13 residues. Germline V CDR1 and CDR2: SSHAT, FNYEAQ (reference sequence). V was trimmed by 5 bases and J by 7 bases, leaving 15 bases between them. CDR3 in amino acids: CASSPFYGREQYF. The CDR3 DNA follows: TGTGCCAGCAGCCCCTTTTACGGGCGAGAGCAGTACTTC.

V is TRBV6-5 and J is TRBJ2-7; 12 bases map to TRBD2. This CDR3 has 14 residues. Germline values: CDR1 MNHEY, CDR2 SVGAGI. The J segment lost 13 bases and the V segment lost 6 bases, leaving 13 bases of the junction unmatched. The CDR3 nucleotides are TGTGCCAGCAGCCGGACTAGCGGGGTCCACCCTTCCTACTTC. It specifies CASSRTSGVHPSYF.

CDR3 DNA: TGTGCCAGCAGTCTGGGCTACGGTAGCTCCTACGAGCAGTACTTC. Protein sequence: CASSLGYGSSYEQYF. The gene calls are TRBV11-2 and TRBJ2-7; D remains unclear. The germline CDR1 and CDR2 sequences are SGHAT and FQNNGV. The V gene lost 6 bases and the J gene lost 0 bases, with 15 bases spanning the gap. The CDR3 is made up of 15 amino acids.

The chain employs TRBV19 and TRBJ2-7, with D perhaps assigned TRBD1 or TRBD2 (5 bases each). The germline gives CDR1 LNHDA, CDR2 SQIVND (reference sequence). CDR3 length: 14 amino acids. V shed 3 bases and J shed 2 bases, with 11 bases lying between them. The CDR3 sequence: CASSMRGRAYEQYF. CDR3 sequence (DNA): TGTGCCAGTAGTATGAGGGGAAGGGCCTACGAGCAGTACTTC.

Here the CDR3 reads CAWRSGGTQYF. CDR3 nucleotide sequence: TGTGCCTGGAGGTCGGGAGGTACGCAGTATTTT. This sequence joins TRBV30 and TRBJ2-3; 7 bases fit TRBD2. J gave up 8 bases and V 3 bases, and 2 bases lay outside the gene matches. The germline gives CDR1 GTSNPN, CDR2 SVGIG (reference sequence). This CDR3 spans 11 amino acids.

This sequence joins TRBV19 and TRBJ2-1, with 9 bases aligning to TRBD2. This CDR3 has 17 residues. In germline, CDR1 is LNHDA, CDR2 SQIVND (reference sequence). With 5 bases clipped from V and 8 bases from J, the junction kept 16 bases outside the gene matches. This chain's CDR3 is CASSPAASGAAVDEQFF. The CDR3 nucleotides are TGTGCCAGTAGTCCCGCTGCTAGCGGGGCCGCCGTAGATGAGCAGTTCTTC.

CDR3 region: CASSTLYRGRDTEAFF. The CDR3 DNA sequence: TGTGCCAGTAGTACCTTATACAGGGGGCGCGACACTGAAGCTTTCTTT. The gene calls are TRBV19 and TRBJ1-1; 9 bases match TRBD1. Looked up from germline, CDR1 is LNHDA and CDR2 is SQIVND (reference sequence). With V trimmed by 4 bases and J by 3 bases, 9 bases remained unmatched. The CDR3 is 16 amino acids.

This clone came up once. The chain links TRBV23-1 to TRBJ2-1, with D maybe TRBD2 (7 bases). TRBV23-1 is designated an ORF whose function remains uncertain. CDR3 length: 16 residues. Deletions cut 3 bases from V and 7 bases from J, with 19 bases between. The CDR3 region is CASSHRGAYESNEQFF. CDR3 DNA: TGCGCCAGCAGTCATCGGGGGGCTTATGAATCTAATGAGCAGTTCTTC.

The chain has TRBV27 and TRBJ2-2; D gene unclear. The length of the CDR3 is 13 residues. Trimming took 6 bases from V and 2 from J, leaving 7 bases between them. The germline gives CDR1 MNHEY, CDR2 SMNVEV (reference sequence). In nucleotides, the CDR3 is TGTGCCAGCAGCCCATTTAACACCGGGGAGCTGTTTTTT. Translated: CASSPFNTGELFF.

The count of this clone is one. The chain has TRBV15 and TRBJ1-1, with TRBD1 matching 7 bases. CDR1 is LNHNV and CDR2 is YYDKDF in the germline V gene (reference sequence). V shed 5 bases, J shed 3 bases, and the junction held 6 bases outside the gene matches. The CDR3 spans 14 residues. The CDR3 DNA is TGTGCCACCAGCGGTAACAGGGGTGACACTGAAGCTTTCTTT. This gives the protein CATSGNRGDTEAFF. Combining the CDR3 with reference TRBV15 and TRBJ1-1 gives the whole variable domain DAMVIQNPRYQVTQFGKPVTLSCSQTLNHNVMYWYQQKSSQAPKLLFHYYDKDFNNEADTPDNFQSRRPNTSFCFLDIRSPGLGDTAMYLCATSGNRGDTEAFFGQGTRLTVV.

The chain carries TRBV7-2 and TRBJ1-1; D call uncertain. CDR1 SGHTA and CDR2 FQGNSA come from the germline V gene. CDR3 length equals 15 residues. V gave up 1 base and J gave up 0 bases, with 9 bases separating them. This chain's CDR3 is CASSLDRRMNTEAFF. CDR3 nucleotides: TGTGCCAGCAGCTTAGATCGGCGGATGAACACTGAAGCTTTCTTT.